Here is one TCR beta chain with its context. These data belong to a study of OX40 agonist ivuxolimab in advanced cancers. Per germline, CDR1 LNHNV and CDR2 YYDKDF (reference sequence). The CDR3 consists of 17 residues. V lost 5 bases and J lost 6; bases outside the gene matches: 11. Sequencing used immunoSEQ multiplex PCR; TCRdb keeps in-frame clones, though not all of them. Of about 82,000 clones listed, about 91% are singletons. The sample here was CD4+ or CD8+ T cells sorted from blood, taken in a trial of the OX40 agonist ivuxolimab. This chain uses TRBV15 with TRBJ2-3; 13 nucleotides match TRBD2. The source is an adult with an advanced solid tumor such as melanoma, head and neck, liver or kidney cancer. The CDR3 bases are TGTGCCACCAGCCCTGGAACTAGCGGGAGGGCGGGGGATACGCAGTATTTT. Translating it yields CATSPGTSGRAGDTQYF.